This TCR beta chain was recovered during a study of cytomegalovirus exposure and HLA in healthy donors. On the study more broadly: Falling in the Caucasian-associated ancestry cluster were 81% of 300 to 500 genotyped donors.

V was pared by 3 bases and J by 4 bases, with 12 bases between. The CDR3 consists of 14 residues. Germline CDR1 and CDR2: LGHNA and YNFKEQ. PCR primers comprised 60 Vbeta and 13 Jbeta primers. Sequencing used immunoSEQ multiplex PCR; TCRdb keeps in-frame clones, though not all of them. The data contain some 150,000 clones, 63% of them singletons. The source is a woman aged 55-69 years in good health and CMV-seropositive. The sequencing input was PBMCs. The chain employs TRBV4-2 and TRBJ1-2; D is perhaps TRBD1 (5 bases). CDR3 bases: TGTGCCAGCAGCCAGGGGGGTTCGAGCTATGGCTACACCTTC. It translates to CASSQGGSSYGYTF.